The TCR beta chain under discussion was sequenced for a study of blood T cells in healthy people across ages (dated by TCRdb to about 2015). For the wider study: Template switching captured roughly one uniquely barcoded TCR beta cDNA molecule per two T cells in model experiments. To track age-related changes in TCR beta repertoire diversity, the study relied on deep sequencing normalized with unique cDNA molecular identifiers. Donors were grouped into four age groups: young (average roughly 15 years), middle-aged (about 38), aged (approximately 58) and long-lived (approximately 81). Two additional independent replicas of 1 million unique cDNA reads from the same blood draw were analyzed for two donors (one aged 18 to 29 and one aged 80 or older). To avoid experimental bias, donors of different ages were randomly spread across the sequencing lanes.

Study-level results and caveats: Estimates of total diversity based on one million sequenced T cells were regarded as lower bounds and as underestimates. The CMV infection status of donors was not known, potentially confounding age-related changes in expanded clonotypes. The percentage of naive T cells measured by flow cytometry correlated strongly with observed TCR beta diversity. As age increased, observed TCR beta diversity per million T cells dropped in a roughly linear way, and a significant reduction was already evident by age 40. The long-lived group showed more naive CD4+ T cells, fewer expanded clones and increased TCR diversity than the aged group, suggesting age selection. Since profiling was done on bulk unsorted PBMCs, naive and antigen-experienced compartments could not be conclusively compared.

The donors were some 39 Caucasian individuals from Russia, aged roughly 6 to 90 years, who were systemically healthy. Each donor gave 8 to 10 milliliters of peripheral blood, drawn into EDTA-treated Vacutainer tubes. Ficoll-Paque density-gradient centrifugation was used to isolate PBMCs, with at least 6 million per sample. Trizol reagent was used to extract total RNA from the PBMCs, yielding at least 5 micrograms per sample. For every donor, an aliquot of PBMCs went through flow cytometry to measure the percentages of naive CD45RAhigh/CD27high T cells. Libraries were made using 5' RACE. This sample was sequenced with an Illumina HiSeq 2500. The second PCR ran for about 6 to 12 cycles and used a J-beta primer mix along with a sample-barcoded 5' primer. A template-switch 5' adaptor carrying 12 random nucleotides introduced a unique molecular identifier onto each TCR beta cDNA molecule. Each sample yielded at least 3 million CDR3-containing paired-end reads. First-strand cDNA synthesis was performed from all RNA using the Mint cDNA synthesis kit, with priming by a TRBC-specific oligonucleotide. Following uracil-DNA glycosylase treatment, all cDNA underwent a first 18-cycle PCR with the universal primers M1SS and BC2_uni_R. The published analysis was carried out like this. For normalization, 1 million high-quality reads were randomly selected from each sample, with every read carrying a distinct molecular identifier. Instead of being binned into consensus sequences, reads with shared molecular identifiers were discarded. MiTCR, with a Q25 quality threshold and the strictest error-elimination algorithm, was used for CDR3 identification, clonotype clustering and error correction. Lower-bound total TCR beta diversity was estimated with a nonparametric unseen species model using Euler transformation. The public reads were run again by TCRdb, first through fastp at Q25 and then through MiXCR, and only productive beta chains were kept. Records with the same CDR3 protein are collapsed into one entry carrying the most frequent genes and DNA. The V and J calls here are based on TCRdb, not the publication. For this sample there are roughly 790,000 distinct CDR3 sequences; roughly 43% appear just once. The ten largest account for about 20% of the sample.

Trimming costs V 4 bases and J 6 bases, and their ends lie 15 bases apart. From a lookup of the germline V gene, CDR1 and CDR2 are SGHRS and YFSETQ. From the cysteine up to the phenylalanine, the CDR3 has a length of 14 residues. Of the read, only the CDR3 DNA is kept; its 42 bases are in frame from base 1. This clonotype was seen many times. Its binding antigen is unknown. The record has no base qualities; no much larger clone is one base away. The chain couples TRBV5-1 to TRBJ2-3; the D region possibly corresponds to TRBD2 (6 bases align). This clonotype originated in a woman aged 55-70 years in good health. Material for sequencing was blood. The nucleotide sequence is given as TGCGCCAGCAGCAGGGACTCCGAGGGGGATACGCAGTATTTT. Its translation is CASSRDSEGDTQYF.